This T cell receptor (beta chain) is drawn from a study of blood T cell repertoires in COVID-19. The ends lost 7 bases at V and 1 base at J; junction bases unmatched: 2. The CDR3 length is 13 residues. The germline V gene has CDR1 SNHLY and CDR2 FYNNEI. The data were produced by immunoSEQ multiplex PCR, yet TCRdb's version contains in-frame clones alone and is incomplete. The repertoire consists of 300,000 to 350,000 clones, with around 83% occurring once and the leading ten covering 2.5% to 3%. This chain links TRBV2 with TRBJ2-7; TRBD1 agrees at 9 bases. The receptor's source is a man aged 30 to 39 with active or convalescent COVID-19. The sample comprised peripheral blood. The CDR3 protein is CASTGQGSYEQYF. The CDR3 nucleotides read TGTGCCAGCACCGGACAGGGGTCCTACGAGCAGTACTTC.